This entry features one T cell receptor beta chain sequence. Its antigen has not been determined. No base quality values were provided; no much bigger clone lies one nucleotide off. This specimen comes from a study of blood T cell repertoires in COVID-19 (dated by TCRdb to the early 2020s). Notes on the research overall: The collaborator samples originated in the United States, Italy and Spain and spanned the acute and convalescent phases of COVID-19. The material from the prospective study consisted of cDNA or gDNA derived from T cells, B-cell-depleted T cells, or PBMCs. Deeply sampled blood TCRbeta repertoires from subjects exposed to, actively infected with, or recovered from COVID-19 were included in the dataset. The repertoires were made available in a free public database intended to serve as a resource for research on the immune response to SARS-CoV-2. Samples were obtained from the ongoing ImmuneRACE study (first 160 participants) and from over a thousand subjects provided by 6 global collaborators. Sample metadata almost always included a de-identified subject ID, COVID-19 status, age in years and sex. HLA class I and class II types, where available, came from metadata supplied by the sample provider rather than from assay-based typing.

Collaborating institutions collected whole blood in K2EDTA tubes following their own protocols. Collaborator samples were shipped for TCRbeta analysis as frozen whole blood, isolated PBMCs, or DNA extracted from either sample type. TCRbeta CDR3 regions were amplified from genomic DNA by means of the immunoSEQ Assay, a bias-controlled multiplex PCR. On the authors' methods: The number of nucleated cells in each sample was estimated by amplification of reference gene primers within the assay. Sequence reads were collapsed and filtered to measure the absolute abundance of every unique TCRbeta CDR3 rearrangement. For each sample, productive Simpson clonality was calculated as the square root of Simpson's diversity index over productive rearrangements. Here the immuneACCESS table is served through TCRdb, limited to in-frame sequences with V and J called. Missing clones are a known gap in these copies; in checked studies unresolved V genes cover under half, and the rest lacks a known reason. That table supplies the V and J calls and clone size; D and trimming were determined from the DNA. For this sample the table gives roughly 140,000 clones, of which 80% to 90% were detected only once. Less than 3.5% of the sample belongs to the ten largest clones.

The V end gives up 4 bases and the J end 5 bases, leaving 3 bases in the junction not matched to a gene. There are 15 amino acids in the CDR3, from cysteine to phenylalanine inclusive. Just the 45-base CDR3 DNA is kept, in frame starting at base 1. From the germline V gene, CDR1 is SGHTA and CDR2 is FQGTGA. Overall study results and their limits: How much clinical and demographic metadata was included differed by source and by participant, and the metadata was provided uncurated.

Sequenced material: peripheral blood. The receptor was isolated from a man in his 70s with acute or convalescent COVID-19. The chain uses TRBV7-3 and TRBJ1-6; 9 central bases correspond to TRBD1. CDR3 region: CASSSRDRDNSPLHF. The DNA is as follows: TGTGCCAGCAGCTCCCGGGACAGGGATAATTCACCCCTCCACTTT. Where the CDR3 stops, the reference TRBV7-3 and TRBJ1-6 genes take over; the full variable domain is GAGVSQTPSNKVTEKGKYVELRCDPISGHTALYWYRQSLGQGPEFLIYFQGTGAADDSGLPNDRFFAVRPEGSVSTLKIQRTERGDSAVYLCASSSRDRDNSPLHFGNGTRLTVT.